Listed below are T cell receptor beta chains from one sample, sequenced in a study of shared clonotypes between healthy human individuals. Measured with immunoSEQ multiplex PCR; TCRdb has only the in-frame clones, and not every one. The sample carries 1.6 million or so clones, about 96% recorded once. Sample: naive CD4+ T cells sorted from blood. These receptors originate from a young man in good health. Each CDR3 is given with its conserved first and last residue. D genes are given only for firm matches. Only part of the rows carry a size: once, few, many, or a class if the clone is expanded.

d_gene	v_gene	abundance	j_gene	CDR3nt	CDR3aa
NA	TRBV6-1	NA	TRBJ2-7	TGTGCCAGCAGGGAATCCTACGAGCAGTACTTC	CASRESYEQYF
TRBD1	TRBV2	NA	TRBJ1-3	TGTGCCAGCAGTGGTTTGGGACAGATCGCTGGAAACACCATATATTTT	CASSGLGQIAGNTIYF
NA	TRBV27	NA	TRBJ2-5	TGTGCCAGCAGTTTAAGTAACCCTGCCCACCAAGAGACCCAGTACTTC	CASSLSNPAHQETQYF
NA	TRBV9	NA	TRBJ2-3	TGTGCCAGCAGCGCCTCGGGGCCCCTACGCGGCACAGATACGCAGTATTTT	CASSASGPLRGTDTQYF
NA	TRBV6-5	NA	TRBJ2-7	TGTGCCAGCAAAAGGGGGGTGGGAGGTTCCTACGAGCAGTACTTC	CASKRGVGGSYEQYF
NA	TRBV7-2	NA	TRBJ2-3	TGTGCCAGCAGCTCTCCGCGGGATACGCAGTATTTT	CASSSPRDTQYF
TRBD2	TRBV30	NA	TRBJ2-7	TGTGCCTGGAGTGTACGGCGACTAGCGGGTACCTACGAGCAGTACTTC	CAWSVRRLAGTYEQYF
TRBD1	TRBV19	once	TRBJ1-5	TGTGCCAGTAGAGGGCAGGGGGAATTTTATAGCAATCAGCCCCAGCATTTT	CASRGQGEFYSNQPQHF
TRBD1	TRBV28	NA	TRBJ2-3	TGTGCCAGCAGCATCCCCGGGACAGGGTCAGATACGCAGTATTTT	CASSIPGTGSDTQYF
TRBD2	TRBV10-1	NA	TRBJ2-5	TGCGCCAGCAGTGCCCCTCGACTAGCGGGAGACAAAGAGACCCAGTACTTC	CASSAPRLAGDKETQYF
NA	TRBV5-1	NA	TRBJ2-2	TGCGCCAGCAGCTTGAGTGGGCCCCCCGGGGAGCTGTTTTTT	CASSLSGPPGELFF
NA	TRBV5-1	NA	TRBJ1-1	TGCGCCAGCAGCTTGGGGCCAGACACTGAAGCTTTCTTT	CASSLGPDTEAFF
TRBD1	TRBV5-4	NA	TRBJ2-3	TGTGCCAGCAGCAAAAGAGCCCGGGACAGGGACCCAGATACGCAGTATTTT	CASSKRARDRDPDTQYF
TRBD1	TRBV10-2	NA	TRBJ2-5	TGCGCCAGCAGTGAGTGGGACAGGGGAAGGAAAGAGACCCAGTACTTC	CASSEWDRGRKETQYF
NA	TRBV15	NA	TRBJ2-5	TGTGCCACCAGCAGAGATTTCCACGTGGGTACGGAGACCCAGTACTTC	CATSRDFHVGTETQYF
NA	TRBV28	NA	TRBJ1-2	TGTGCCAGCAGTTTCCAGGGAGCCTATGGCTACACCTTC	CASSFQGAYGYTF
TRBD1	TRBV5-4	NA	TRBJ2-2	TGTGCCAGCAGCTCAGGGACAGGGGCGGGTTCCGGGGAGCTGTTTTTT	CASSSGTGAGSGELFF
NA	TRBV27	NA	TRBJ2-5	TGTGCCAGCAGTTTATCGTCCTGGCGCCAGATAGAGACCCAGTACTTC	CASSLSSWRQIETQYF
NA	TRBV5-1	NA	TRBJ2-5	TGCGCCAGCAGCTTGGTTTTCCAAGAGACCCAGTACTTC	CASSLVFQETQYF
NA	TRBV18	NA	TRBJ2-7	TGTGCCAGCTCAGGTTCCCCGACGACGTCTGAGTACTTC	CASSGSPTTSEYF
TRBD1	TRBV7-9	once	TRBJ2-1	TGTGCCAGCAGCTACAGGGGAAGCTCCTACAATGAGCAGTTCTTC	CASSYRGSSYNEQFF
NA	TRBV28	NA	TRBJ1-2	TGTGCCAGCAAGGGAATTGGAAACTATGGCTACACCTTC	CASKGIGNYGYTF
TRBD2	TRBV7-9	once	TRBJ2-7	TGTGCCAGCAGCCCCCGGGAGGGCGAGCAGTACTTC	CASSPREGEQYF
NA	TRBV7-9	NA	TRBJ2-1	TGTGCCAGCAGCTTGGACAATGAGCAGTTCTTC	CASSLDNEQFF
TRBD1	TRBV28	NA	TRBJ1-3	TGTGCCAGCAGTTATAGAGACAGGGTGGGAAACACCATATATTTT	CASSYRDRVGNTIYF
TRBD1	TRBV7-6	NA	TRBJ2-7	TGTGCCAGCAGCTCTGCGGACAGGGGGATCTACGAGCAGTACTTC	CASSSADRGIYEQYF
TRBD1	TRBV27	NA	TRBJ1-4	TGTGCCAGCAGAGGACAGGGGCGCGAAAAACTGTTTTTT	CASRGQGREKLFF
TRBD1	TRBV25-1	NA	TRBJ1-3	TGTGCCAGCAGCCTGACAGGGACTGGAAACACCATATATTTT	CASSLTGTGNTIYF
TRBD1	TRBV5-1	NA	TRBJ1-2	TGCGCCAGCAGCTTGGCCGAGAGACAGGGGGCGCGAAGCTACACCTTC	CASSLAERQGARSYTF
TRBD1	TRBV15	once	TRBJ2-7	TGTGCCACCAGCTGGGACAGAGGGAGCTCCTACGAGCAGTACTTC	CATSWDRGSSYEQYF
NA	TRBV19	NA	TRBJ1-2	TGTGCCAGTAATGGGGGACTTCCTAACTATGGCTACACCTTC	CASNGGLPNYGYTF
TRBD1	TRBV27	once	TRBJ1-2	TGTGCCAGCAGTTTCCAGGGGGCTAACTATGGCTACACCTTC	CASSFQGANYGYTF
NA	TRBV27	NA	TRBJ2-3	TGTGCCAGCCTCCCATTTATCGGGCTTAGCACAGATACGCAGTATTTT	CASLPFIGLSTDTQYF
NA	TRBV7-9	NA	TRBJ2-5	TGTGCCAGCAGCTTATACAGCGGGTTCAGTGAGACCCAGTACTTC	CASSLYSGFSETQYF
NA	TRBV11-2	NA	TRBJ2-1	TGTGCCAGCGGGTTTGATAGCGCCGACAATGAGCAGTTCTTC	CASGFDSADNEQFF
TRBD2	TRBV11-2	NA	TRBJ2-5	TGTGCCAGCAGCCGAGCGAGCGGGAGGGCCTTAGAGACCCAGTACTTC	CASSRASGRALETQYF
TRBD1	TRBV7-3	NA	TRBJ2-2	TGTGCCAGCAGCTTAGACAGGGGGCATACCGGGGAGCTGTTTTTT	CASSLDRGHTGELFF
NA	TRBV29-1	NA	TRBJ1-4	TGCAGCGCGACACGGAAACTCACTAATGAAAAACTGTTTTTT	CSATRKLTNEKLFF
TRBD2	TRBV2	NA	TRBJ2-1	TGTGCCACGAGACTAGCGGGAGGCCGTGGCTTTGAGCAGTTCTTC	CATRLAGGRGFEQFF
NA	TRBV18	NA	TRBJ2-2	TGTGCCAGCTCACCGAATAGCGGGAACACCGGGGAGCTGTTTTTT	CASSPNSGNTGELFF
NA	TRBV10-3	NA	TRBJ1-4	TGTGCCATCAGTGAAAGCCTATCCATGCCGAGGGAGCACCTGGGTGAAAAACTGTTTTTT	CAISESLSMPREHLGEKLFF
TRBD2	TRBV5-8	NA	TRBJ2-1	TGTGCCAGCAGCTTGGGACTAGCGGGAGACAATGAGCAGTTCTTC	CASSLGLAGDNEQFF
NA	TRBV5-1	few	TRBJ2-2	TGCGCCAGCAGCGGGGAAGTGAACACCGGGGAGCTGTTTTTT	CASSGEVNTGELFF
NA	TRBV5-1	NA	TRBJ2-2	TGCGCCAGCAGCTCGGGCCCCACCGGGGAGCTGTTTTTT	CASSSGPTGELFF
TRBD1	TRBV6-6	NA	TRBJ2-1	TGTGCCAGCAGTTACTCGACAGGGCTGCACAATGAGCAGTTCTTC	CASSYSTGLHNEQFF
TRBD1	TRBV7-9	NA	TRBJ2-3	TGTGCCATCGAGCCCCCACAGGGGTCAAACCTAGATACGCAGTATTTT	CAIEPPQGSNLDTQYF
NA	TRBV9	NA	TRBJ2-2	TGTGCCAGCAGCGTAGCCCCGGGATTGGAAGGCCCTACCGGGGAGCTGTTTTTT	CASSVAPGLEGPTGELFF
NA	TRBV10-1	NA	TRBJ2-1	TGCGCCGGAGGAGCGGAGAGCTCCTACAATGAGCAGTTCTTC	CAGGAESSYNEQFF
NA	TRBV19	NA	TRBJ1-5	TGTGCCAGTAGTCCAAAAGACAGACGGGCGTCATATAGCAATCAGCCCCAGCATTTT	CASSPKDRRASYSNQPQHF
TRBD1	TRBV6-5	NA	TRBJ1-5	TGTGCCAGCAGAAAGGGACAGCCTGATCAGCCCCAGCATTTT	CASRKGQPDQPQHF
NA	TRBV5-5	NA	TRBJ1-4	TGTGCCAGCAGCGCCTCGCCGAATGAAAAACTGTTTTTT	CASSASPNEKLFF
NA	TRBV18	NA	TRBJ2-7	TGTGCCAGCTCACCTCCTCTTAGACAGAAACGCTACGAGCAGTACTTC	CASSPPLRQKRYEQYF
NA	TRBV6-1	NA	TRBJ2-3	TGTGCCAGCAGTGAAACTAGTGCTACGCAGTATTTT	CASSETSATQYF
NA	TRBV9	NA	TRBJ2-7	TGTGCCAGCAGCGTAGGCCTACCCATTTCCGAGCAGTACTTC	CASSVGLPISEQYF
TRBD1	TRBV5-6	NA	TRBJ1-1	TGTGCCAGCTGGAAAGGGGACAGGGTGGCGAGGCCTGAAGCTTTCTTT	CASWKGDRVARPEAFF
NA	TRBV5-4	NA	TRBJ2-1	TGTGCCAGCAGCCCGGTTACAATATGGACAAGCCGCTCCTACAATGAGCAGTTCTTC	CASSPVTIWTSRSYNEQFF
TRBD1	TRBV28	NA	TRBJ1-3	TGTGCCAGCAGTTTATGGACAGGGTCTACGGGAAACACCATATATTTT	CASSLWTGSTGNTIYF
NA	TRBV7-9	NA	TRBJ1-2	TGTGCCAGCAGCTTAGTAGGAGGGATGGGGACGGCTGGCTACACCTTC	CASSLVGGMGTAGYTF
TRBD2	TRBV7-2	NA	TRBJ2-3	TGTGCCAGCAGCTTAATCGGACGGGAGGCGACAGATACGCAGTATTTT	CASSLIGREATDTQYF